Reported below is one T cell receptor (beta chain). What it binds is not known. The data stem from a study of cytomegalovirus exposure and HLA in healthy donors. Between the trimmed V and J ends, which lost 2 bases and 13 bases, there was a span of 14 bases. The germline gives CDR1 SQVTM, CDR2 ANQGSEA. CDR3 length: 11 amino acids. General study results and limits: The study flagged fewer than 200 TCR beta chains as cytomegalovirus-associated. The number of N-insertions in an Asian-associated ancestry cluster was reportedly below the approximately 680-donor mean in a later analysis. Productive rates of about 90% or about 30% were seen for most TCR beta V segments in an earlier analysis.

Everyone who donated was a healthy bone marrow donor. This PCR relied on a set of 60 Vbeta primers and 13 Jbeta primers. Assay: immunoSEQ multiplex PCR; the TCRdb copy retains only in-frame clones and omits some. The repertoire includes about 130,000 clones, roughly 70% of them detected once, and around 6.6% sits in the top ten. V usage is TRBV29-1 and J usage is TRBJ1-1; weak D call: TRBD1 (5 bases). This receptor was taken from a middle-aged man in good health and CMV-seropositive. The sample was PBMCs. DNA for the CDR3: TGCAGCGTTGAATCAGGGACTAAGGGTTTCTTT. Its translation is CSVESGTKGFF.